This TCR beta chain is drawn from a study of cytomegalovirus exposure and HLA in healthy donors. The primer mix had 60 Vbeta and 13 Jbeta primers. Sequencing was performed with immunoSEQ multiplex PCR; in TCRdb, only in-frame clones are kept and a portion is missing. Of 120,000 or so clones detected, 70% to 80% appear once; the ten largest clones hold more than 7.5%. This CDR3 contains 15 residues. Germline V CDR1 and CDR2: SNHLY, FYNNEI. V gave up 6 bases and J gave up 5 bases; unmatched junction bases: 7. The sample taken for sequencing was PBMCs. The source is a woman in her fifties or sixties in good health and CMV-seropositive. The gene calls are TRBV2 and TRBJ2-2; TRBD1 aligns across 9 bases. DNA for the CDR3: TGTGCCAGCAGCCAGGCGGGACAGGGAACCGGGGAGCTGTTTTTT. It is translated as CASSQAGQGTGELFF.